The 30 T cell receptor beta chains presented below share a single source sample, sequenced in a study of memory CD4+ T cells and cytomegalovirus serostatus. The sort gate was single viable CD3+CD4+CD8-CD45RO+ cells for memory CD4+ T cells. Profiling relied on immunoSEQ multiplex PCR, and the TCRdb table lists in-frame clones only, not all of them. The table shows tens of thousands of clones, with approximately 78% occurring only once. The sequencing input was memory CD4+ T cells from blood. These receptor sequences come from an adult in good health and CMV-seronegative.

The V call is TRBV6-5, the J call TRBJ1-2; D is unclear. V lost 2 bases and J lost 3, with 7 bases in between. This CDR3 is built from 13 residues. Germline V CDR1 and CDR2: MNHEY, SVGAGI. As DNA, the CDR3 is TGTGCCAGCAGTTACAGGGCTTACTATGGCTACACCTTC. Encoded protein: CASSYRAYYGYTF.

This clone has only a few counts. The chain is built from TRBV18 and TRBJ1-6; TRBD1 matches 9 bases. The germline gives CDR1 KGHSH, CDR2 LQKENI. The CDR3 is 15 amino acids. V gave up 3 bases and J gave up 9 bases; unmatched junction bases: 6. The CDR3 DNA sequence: TGTGCCAGCTCACCGCCGGGACAGGGAGGTTCACCCCTCCACTTT. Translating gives CASSPPGQGGSPLHF.

The CDR3 coding sequence is TGTGCCAGCAGCGGCAACAGGGGCAACGGGGAGCTGTTTTTT. It encodes CASSGNRGNGELFF. The chain employs TRBV9 and TRBJ2-2, with TRBD1 matching 7 bases. This CDR3 has 14 amino acids. V lost 3 bases and J lost 7; bases outside the gene matches: 6. Looked up from germline, CDR1 is SGDLS and CDR2 is YYNGEE. The complete variable domain, with remaining parts taken from reference TRBV9 and TRBJ2-2, reads DSGVTQTPKHLITATGQRVTLRCSPRSGDLSVYWYQQSLDQGLQFLIQYYNGEERAKGNILERFSAQQFPDLHSELNLSSLELGDSALYFCASSGNRGNGELFFGEGSRLTVL.

CDR3 in amino acids: CASSSAPRANVLTF. The CDR3 coding sequence is TGTGCCAGCAGTTCAGCCCCTCGGGCCAACGTCCTGACTTTC. The chain links TRBV6-5 to TRBJ2-6, with D uncertain. Germline CDR1 is MNHEY and CDR2 is SVGAGI. The length of the CDR3 is 14 residues. V lost 4 bases to trimming and J lost 5 bases, with 9 bases between them.

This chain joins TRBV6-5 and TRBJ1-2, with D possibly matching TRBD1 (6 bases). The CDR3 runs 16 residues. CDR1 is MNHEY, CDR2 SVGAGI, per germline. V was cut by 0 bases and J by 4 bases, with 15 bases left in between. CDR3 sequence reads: CASSYSKRGGFYGYTF. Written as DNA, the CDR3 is TGTGCCAGCAGTTACTCTAAGAGGGGGGGGTTCTATGGCTACACCTTC.

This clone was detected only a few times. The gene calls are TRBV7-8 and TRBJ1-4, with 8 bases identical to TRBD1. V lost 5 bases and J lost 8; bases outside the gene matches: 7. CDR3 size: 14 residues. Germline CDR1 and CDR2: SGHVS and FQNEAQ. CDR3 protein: CASSTTGVGEKLFF. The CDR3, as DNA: TGTGCCAGCAGCACGACAGGGGTCGGGGAAAAACTGTTTTTT.

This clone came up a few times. The CDR3 here is CASSRGQMGANVLTF. In nucleotides, the CDR3 is TGTGCCAGCAGTAGGGGACAGATGGGGGCCAACGTCCTGACTTTC. The chain has TRBV6-5 and TRBJ2-6; 7 bases map to TRBD1. CDR3 size: 15 residues. CDR1 is MNHEY and CDR2 is SVGAGI in the germline V gene. J was trimmed by 4 bases and V by 5 bases; bases with no gene match: 5.

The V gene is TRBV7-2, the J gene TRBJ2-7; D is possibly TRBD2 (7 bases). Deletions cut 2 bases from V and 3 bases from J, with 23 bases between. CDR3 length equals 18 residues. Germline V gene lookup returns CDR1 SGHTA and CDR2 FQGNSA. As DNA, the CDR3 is TGTGCCAGCAGCTTAAGGAGGGGGGGGACCAGGGGATACTACGAGCAGTACTTC. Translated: CASSLRRGGTRGYYEQYF.

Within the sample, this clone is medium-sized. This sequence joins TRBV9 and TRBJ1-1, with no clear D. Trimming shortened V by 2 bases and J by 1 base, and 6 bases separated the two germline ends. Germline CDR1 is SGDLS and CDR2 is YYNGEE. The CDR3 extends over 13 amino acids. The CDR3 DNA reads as TGTGCCAGCAGCGTGTCGGCGAACACTGAAGCTTTCTTT. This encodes CASSVSANTEAFF.

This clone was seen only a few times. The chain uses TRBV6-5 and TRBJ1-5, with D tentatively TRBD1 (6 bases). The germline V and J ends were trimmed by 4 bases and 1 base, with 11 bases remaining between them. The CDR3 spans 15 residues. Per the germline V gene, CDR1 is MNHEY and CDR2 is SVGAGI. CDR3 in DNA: TGTGCCAGCAGTTTAACAGGGTTCAGCAATCAGCCCCAGCATTTT. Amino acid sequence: CASSLTGFSNQPQHF.

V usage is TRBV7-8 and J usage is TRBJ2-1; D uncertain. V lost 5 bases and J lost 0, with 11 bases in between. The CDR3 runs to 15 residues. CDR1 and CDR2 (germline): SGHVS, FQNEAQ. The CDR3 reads CASSRAGSSYNEQFF. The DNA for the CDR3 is TGTGCCAGCAGCCGTGCCGGTAGCTCCTACAATGAGCAGTTCTTC. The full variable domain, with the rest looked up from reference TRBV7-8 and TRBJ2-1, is GAGVSQSPRYKVAKRGQDVALRCDPISGHVSLFWYQQALGQGPEFLTYFQNEAQLDKSGLPSDRFFAERPEGSVSTLKIQRTQQEDSAVYLCASSRAGSSYNEQFFGPGTRLTVL.

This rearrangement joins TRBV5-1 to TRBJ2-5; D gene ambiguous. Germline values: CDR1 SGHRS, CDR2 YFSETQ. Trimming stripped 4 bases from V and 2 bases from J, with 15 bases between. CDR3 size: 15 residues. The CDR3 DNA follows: TGCGCCAGCAGCAACATCCAGAGACGGCAAGAGACCCAGTACTTC. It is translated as CASSNIQRRQETQYF.

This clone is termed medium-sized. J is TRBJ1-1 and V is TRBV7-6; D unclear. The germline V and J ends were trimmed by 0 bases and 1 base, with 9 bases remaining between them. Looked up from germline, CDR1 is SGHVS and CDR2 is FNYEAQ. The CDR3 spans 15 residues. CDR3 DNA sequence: TGTGCCAGCAGCTTAGCGAACCATAGGAACACTGAAGCTTTCTTT. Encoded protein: CASSLANHRNTEAFF.

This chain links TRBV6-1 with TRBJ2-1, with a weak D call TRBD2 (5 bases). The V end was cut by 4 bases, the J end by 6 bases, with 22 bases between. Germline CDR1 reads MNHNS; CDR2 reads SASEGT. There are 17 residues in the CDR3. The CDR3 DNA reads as TGTGCCAGCAGTGTTCGAGGGAGTTGGACTGCGACCAATGAGCAGTTCTTC. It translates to CASSVRGSWTATNEQFF.

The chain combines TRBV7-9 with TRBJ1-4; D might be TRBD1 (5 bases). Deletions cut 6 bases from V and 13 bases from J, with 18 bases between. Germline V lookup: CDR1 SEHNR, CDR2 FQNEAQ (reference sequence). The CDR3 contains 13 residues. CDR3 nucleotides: TGTGCCAGCAGACAAAAGACGGGGGGAAGACTGTTTTTT. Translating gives CASRQKTGGRLFF.

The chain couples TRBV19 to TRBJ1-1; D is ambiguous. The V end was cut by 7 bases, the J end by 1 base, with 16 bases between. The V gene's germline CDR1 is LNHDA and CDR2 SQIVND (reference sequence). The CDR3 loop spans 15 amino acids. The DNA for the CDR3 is TGTGCCAGTACCATTCGACCCGACCAGAACACTGAAGCTTTCTTT. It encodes CASTIRPDQNTEAFF.

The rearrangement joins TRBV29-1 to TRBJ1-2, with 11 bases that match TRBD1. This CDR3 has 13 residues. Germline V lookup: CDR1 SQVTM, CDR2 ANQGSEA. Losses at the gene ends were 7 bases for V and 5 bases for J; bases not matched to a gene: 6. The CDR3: CSALDRGLYGYTF. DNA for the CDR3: TGCAGCGCTCTGGACAGGGGGCTTTATGGCTACACCTTC.

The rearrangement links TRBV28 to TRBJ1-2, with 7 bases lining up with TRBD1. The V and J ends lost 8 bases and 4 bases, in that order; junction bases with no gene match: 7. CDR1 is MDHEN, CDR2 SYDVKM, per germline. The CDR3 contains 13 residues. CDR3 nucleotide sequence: TGTGCCAGCTACCTGGGACAGAGCTATGGCTACACCTTC. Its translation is CASYLGQSYGYTF.

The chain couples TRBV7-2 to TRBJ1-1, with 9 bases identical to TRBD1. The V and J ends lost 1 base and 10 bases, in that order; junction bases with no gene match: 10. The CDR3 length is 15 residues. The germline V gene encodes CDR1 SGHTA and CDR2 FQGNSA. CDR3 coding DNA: TGTGCCAGCAGCTTAGTATGGACAGGGGATCTAAGAGCTTTCTTT. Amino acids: CASSLVWTGDLRAFF.

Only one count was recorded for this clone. Here the CDR3 reads CASSLETNTGELFF. The CDR3 DNA follows: TGTGCCAGCAGCTTAGAGACGAACACCGGGGAGCTGTTTTTT. V gene TRBV7-6 combines with J gene TRBJ2-2, with D uncertain. This CDR3 spans 14 amino acids. V was pared by 1 base and J by 0 bases, with 3 bases between. In germline, CDR1 is SGHVS, CDR2 FNYEAQ.

In DNA form, the CDR3 reads TGTGCCAGCAGTAGGGCAGGGACTGGCTACACCTTC. Encoded protein: CASSRAGTGYTF. The chain links TRBV6-5 to TRBJ1-2; the D gene is possibly TRBD1 (5 bases). Trimming left V 5 bases short and J 7 bases short, with 11 bases between. The CDR3 has 12 amino acids. From germline, CDR1 is MNHEY and CDR2 SVGAGI.

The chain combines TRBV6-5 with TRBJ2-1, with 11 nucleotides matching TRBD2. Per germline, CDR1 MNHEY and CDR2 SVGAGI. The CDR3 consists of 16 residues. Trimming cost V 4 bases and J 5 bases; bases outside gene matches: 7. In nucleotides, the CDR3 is TGTGCCAGCAGTTCCATGGCTAGCGGGGGGAACAATGAGCAGTTCTTC. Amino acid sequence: CASSSMASGGNNEQFF.

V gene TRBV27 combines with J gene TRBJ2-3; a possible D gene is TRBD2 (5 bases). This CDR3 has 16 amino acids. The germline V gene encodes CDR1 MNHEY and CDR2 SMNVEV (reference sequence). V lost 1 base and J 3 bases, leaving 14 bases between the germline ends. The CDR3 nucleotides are TGTGCCAGCAGTTTATGGGCAGGCCGGGGTACAGATACGCAGTATTTT. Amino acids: CASSLWAGRGTDTQYF.

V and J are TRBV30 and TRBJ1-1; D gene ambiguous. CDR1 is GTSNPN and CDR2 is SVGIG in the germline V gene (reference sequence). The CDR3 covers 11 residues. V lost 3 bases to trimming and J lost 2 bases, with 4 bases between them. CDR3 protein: CAWRGNTEAFF. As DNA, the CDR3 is TGTGCCTGGAGGGGCAACACTGAAGCTTTCTTT.

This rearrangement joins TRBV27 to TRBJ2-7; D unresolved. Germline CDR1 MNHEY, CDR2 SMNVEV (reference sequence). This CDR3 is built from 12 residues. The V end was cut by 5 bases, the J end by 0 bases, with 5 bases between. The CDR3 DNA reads TGTGCCAGCAGTATGTCCTCCTACGAGCAGTACTTC. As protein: CASSMSSYEQYF.

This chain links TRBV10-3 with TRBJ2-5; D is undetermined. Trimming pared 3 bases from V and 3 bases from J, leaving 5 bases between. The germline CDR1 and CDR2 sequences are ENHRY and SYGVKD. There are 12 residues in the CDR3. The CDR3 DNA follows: TGTGCCATCAGTGACCCTAAAGAGACCCAGTACTTC. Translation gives CAISDPKETQYF.

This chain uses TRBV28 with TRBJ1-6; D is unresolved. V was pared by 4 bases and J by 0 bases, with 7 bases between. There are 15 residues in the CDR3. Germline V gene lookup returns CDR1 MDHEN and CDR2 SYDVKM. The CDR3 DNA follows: TGTGCCAGCAGTTATGGGAGCTCCTATAATTCACCCCTCCACTTT. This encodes CASSYGSSYNSPLHF.

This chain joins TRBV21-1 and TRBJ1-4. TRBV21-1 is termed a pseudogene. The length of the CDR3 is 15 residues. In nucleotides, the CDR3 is TGTGCCAGCCGTAGAACGATAGATTCTAATGAAAAACTGTTTTTT. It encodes CASRRTIDSNEKLFF.

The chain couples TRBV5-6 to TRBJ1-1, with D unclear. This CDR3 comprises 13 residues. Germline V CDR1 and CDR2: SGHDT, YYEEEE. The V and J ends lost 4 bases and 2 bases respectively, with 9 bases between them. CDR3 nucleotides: TGTGCCAGCAGCCCGGTCTCAAACACTGAAGCTTTCTTT. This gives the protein CASSPVSNTEAFF.

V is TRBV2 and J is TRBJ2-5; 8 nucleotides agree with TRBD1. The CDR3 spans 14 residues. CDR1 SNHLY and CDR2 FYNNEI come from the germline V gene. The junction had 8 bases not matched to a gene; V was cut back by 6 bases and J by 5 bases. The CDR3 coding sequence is TGTGCCAGCAGCGTAGACAGGGGTGGGGAGACCCAGTACTTC. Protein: CASSVDRGGETQYF.